This T cell receptor (beta chain) was obtained from a study of T-cell memory formation after mild COVID-19. Study information: TCR clustering was largely donor specific.

TCR alpha and TCR beta cDNA libraries with sample barcodes and UMIs came from 5'RACE using constant-segment primers. TCRdb analysed the 5' RACE reads with MiXCR anew, one entry per CDR3 protein. Of about 410,000 distinct CDR3 sequences detected, more than 15% appear once; the ten largest clones hold roughly 21%. Overall study results and limits: Mostly located in CM and EM were contracting CD4+ clones, with contracting CD8+ clones located in EMRA. Whereas later expanders leaned CD4+, clones contracting day 15 to 85 showed a balanced CD4/CD8 makeup.

This clonotype was seen a handful of times. As yet, its antigen is unknown. V was pared by 5 bases and J by 7 bases, with 14 bases between. Germline CDR1 SGHRS, CDR2 YFSETQ. This CDR3 comprises 13 residues. This chain uses TRBV5-1 with TRBJ2-3; possible D gene TRBD2, 6 bases. This receptor was identified in a man younger than 30 who had mild COVID-19 (a few samples of this study predate the infection). Cell type and time point are not known. Sample: PBMCs or a T cell subset sorted from them (not recorded which). CDR3 loop: CASSTGGFNTQYF. As DNA, the CDR3 is TGCGCCAGCAGTACCGGGGGTTTTAATACGCAGTATTTT.